Below are 13 T cell receptor beta chains sequenced from a single sample in a study of identical twins (dated by TCRdb to 2016 to 2018). To prepare the library, 5' RACE was applied. Sequencing was performed on an Illumina HiSeq 2000. Clones were called with MiXCR by TCRdb after fastp trimmed the public reads at Q25, and only in-frame beta chains were retained. Rows matching on CDR3 protein sequence are summarized as one entry with the most common DNA and genes. Within this sample are 420,000 or so distinct CDR3 sequences, with under 20% of them counted one time only. 12% of the sample is taken by the ten largest. Sample: naive T cells sorted from blood. The cell subset or site label corresponds to: cells isolated with a human naive T-cell isolation kit. Receptor source: a man aged 50-60 years in good health.

This chain connects TRBV29-1 to TRBJ2-4, with 7 bases that match TRBD2. Per germline, CDR1 SQVTM and CDR2 ANQGSEA. Trimming at V came to 0 bases and at J to 7 bases, leaving 18 bases not matched to a gene. CDR3 length: 18 amino acids. The DNA for the CDR3 is TGCAGCGTTGAAGATTCGCGCGCGGGAGCCACCCTGGGGAACATTCAGTACTTC. Translated, it gives CSVEDSRAGATLGNIQYF.

This clonotype came up many times. This sequence joins TRBV5-1 and TRBJ1-1; no clear D gene. CDR3 length: 12 residues. The V gene lost 5 bases and the J gene lost 2 bases, with 7 bases spanning the gap. Germline V gene lookup returns CDR1 SGHRS and CDR2 YFSETQ. The CDR3 region is CASSGTNTEAFF. The CDR3 DNA reads as TGCGCCAGCAGTGGCACAAACACTGAAGCTTTCTTT.

This clonotype was picked up a small number of times. The V gene is TRBV29-1, the J gene TRBJ1-1, with D possibly being TRBD1 (6 bases). V was shortened by 3 bases and J by 4 bases, with 9 bases between the two germline ends. Germline lookup yields CDR1 SQVTM and CDR2 ANQGSEA. The CDR3 has 12 amino acids. CDR3: CSVDKGGTEAFF. In DNA, the CDR3 is TGCAGCGTTGACAAGGGGGGCACTGAAGCTTTCTTT.

The chain combines TRBV6-1 with TRBJ1-5, with 7 bases that match TRBD1. Germline V gene data show CDR1 as MNHNS and CDR2 as SASEGT. The CDR3 contains 14 residues. V dropped 6 bases and J dropped 4; count of bases not matched to a gene: 6. The CDR3 DNA sequence: TGTGCCAGCAGAACCGACAGGGCGAATCAGCCCCAGCATTTT. Its translation: CASRTDRANQPQHF.

The V and J genes are TRBV5-1 and TRBJ2-2; weak D call: TRBD1 (6 bases). V lost 0 bases and J lost 8, with 14 bases in between. The CDR3 has 15 residues. Per the germline V gene, CDR1 is SGHRS and CDR2 is YFSETQ. The CDR3: CASSLAGQTEGELFF. The CDR3 nucleotides read TGCGCCAGCAGCTTGGCGGGACAAACCGAAGGGGAGCTGTTTTTT.

This clonotype was counted ten times or more. The chain carries TRBV5-1 and TRBJ2-1, with D possibly matching TRBD1 (6 bases). CDR3 length: 14 amino acids. CDR1 is SGHRS and CDR2 is YFSETQ in the germline V gene. The V end was cut by 4 bases, the J end by 6 bases, with 14 bases between. The CDR3 nucleotides read TGCGCCAGCAGCCCCATTGCAGGGGTCAATGAGCAGTTCTTC. Translating gives CASSPIAGVNEQFF.

This clonotype showed up many times. The genes are TRBV7-2 and TRBJ1-5; D might be TRBD1 (5 bases). The germline CDR1 and CDR2 sequences are SGHTA and FQGNSA. This CDR3 is 13 amino acids long. V was cut by 2 bases and J by 5 bases, with 7 bases left in between. The CDR3 DNA reads TGTGCCAGCAGCTTACAGGGCCATCAGCCCCAGCATTTT. Protein sequence: CASSLQGHQPQHF.

A few counts support this clonotype. The rearrangement links TRBV28 to TRBJ2-1; the D gene is possibly TRBD1 (6 bases). V was shortened by 3 bases and J by 6 bases, with 15 bases between the two germline ends. Looked up from germline, CDR1 is MDHEN and CDR2 is SYDVKM. This CDR3 region has 15 residues. The CDR3: CASSFVAGVGNEQFF. CDR3 DNA: TGTGCCAGCAGTTTTGTGGCAGGGGTAGGCAATGAGCAGTTCTTC.

This clonotype was counted a few times. The chain joins TRBV10-2 to TRBJ2-7, with no clear D. This CDR3 comprises 12 residues. V lost 3 bases and J 7 bases, leaving 10 bases between the germline ends. CDR1 and CDR2 (germline): WSHSY, SAAADI. This chain's CDR3 is CASSDTLGEQYF. The CDR3 bases are TGCGCCAGCAGTGATACCCTAGGTGAGCAGTACTTC.

As DNA, the CDR3 is TGCAGCGTTGGCCGGATTGATGAAAAACTGTTTTTT. Protein: CSVGRIDEKLFF. The chain links TRBV29-1 to TRBJ1-4; no reliable D call. Germline V gene data show CDR1 as SQVTM and CDR2 as ANQGSEA. This CDR3 is built from 12 residues. Trimming left V 4 bases short and J 6 bases short, with 9 bases between.

The table lists this clonotype with many counts. DNA of the CDR3: TGCGCCAGCAGCCACCAGTACCCGCTAGCCAAAAACATTCAGTACTTC. Translating it yields CASSHQYPLAKNIQYF. The chain combines TRBV4-3 with TRBJ2-4; no firm D call. The CDR3 has 16 amino acids. Trimming stripped 3 bases from V and 0 bases from J, with 12 bases between. Germline CDR1 is LGHNA and CDR2 is YSLEER.

This clonotype was counted many times. In DNA form, the CDR3 reads TGTGCCAGCAGTACTAGGACAGGGAACTTGAACACTGAAGCTTTCTTT. This sequence encodes CASSTRTGNLNTEAFF. The chain carries TRBV6-5 and TRBJ1-1; 8 bases match TRBD1. CDR1 is MNHEY, CDR2 SVGAGI, per germline. Germline trimming cut 5 bases from V and 0 bases from J; bases unmatched to any gene: 8. There are 16 residues in the CDR3.

This clonotype was seen a handful of times. The rearrangement links TRBV12-3 or TRBV12-4 to TRBJ2-7, with D perhaps matching TRBD1 (6 bases). CDR3 length: 12 amino acids. Deletions cut 5 bases from V and 5 bases from J, with 10 bases between. The chain's CDR3 is CASSRQDHEQYF. CDR3 coding DNA: TGTGCCAGCAGTCGACAGGACCACGAGCAGTACTTC.